This T cell receptor (beta chain) was profiled in a study of cytomegalovirus exposure and HLA in healthy donors. The PCR was carried out with 60 Vbeta primers and 13 Jbeta primers. The protocol was immunoSEQ multiplex PCR, while the TCRdb copy is restricted to in-frame clones and leaves out a portion. The sample contains a few hundred thousand clones, about nine tenths of which appear only once. Details on this clone: The antigen is undetermined.

Regarding the study as a whole: In a later analysis, TCR association rates varied by HLA locus: DRB1 most, HLA-C fewest. A classifier reportedly called cytomegalovirus status with high sensitivity and specificity. Rarity held for most TCR sequences, but there were some public TCRs that occurred in many donors.

CDR3 length: 16 residues. V lost 1 base and J 4 bases, leaving 15 bases between the germline ends. Germline V gene sequence: CDR1 MGHRA, CDR2 YSYEKL. This chain joins TRBV4-1 and TRBJ2-3; a weak D match, TRBD2 (6 bases). Sample: PBMCs. The receptor was derived from a girl aged 2 to 9 in good health and CMV-seronegative. The CDR3 loop reads CASSQVPGPSADTQYF. Here the CDR3 DNA reads TGCGCCAGCAGCCAAGTTCCGGGACCTAGCGCAGATACGCAGTATTTT.